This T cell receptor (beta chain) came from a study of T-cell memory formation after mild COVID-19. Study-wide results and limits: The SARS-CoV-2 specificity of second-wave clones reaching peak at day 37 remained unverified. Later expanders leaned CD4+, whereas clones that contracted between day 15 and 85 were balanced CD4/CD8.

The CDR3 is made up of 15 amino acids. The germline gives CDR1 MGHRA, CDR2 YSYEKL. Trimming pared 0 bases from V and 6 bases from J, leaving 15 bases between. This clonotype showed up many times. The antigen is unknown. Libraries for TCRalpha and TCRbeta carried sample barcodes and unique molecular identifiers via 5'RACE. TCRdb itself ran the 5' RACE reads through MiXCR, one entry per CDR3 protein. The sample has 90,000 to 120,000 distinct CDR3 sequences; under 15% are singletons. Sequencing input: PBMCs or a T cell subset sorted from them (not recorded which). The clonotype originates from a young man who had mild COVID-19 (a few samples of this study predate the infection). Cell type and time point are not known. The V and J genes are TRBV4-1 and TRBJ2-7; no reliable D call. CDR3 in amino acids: CASSQDADGQSEQYF. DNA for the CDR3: TGCGCCAGCAGCCAAGACGCCGACGGTCAGAGCGAGCAGTACTTC.